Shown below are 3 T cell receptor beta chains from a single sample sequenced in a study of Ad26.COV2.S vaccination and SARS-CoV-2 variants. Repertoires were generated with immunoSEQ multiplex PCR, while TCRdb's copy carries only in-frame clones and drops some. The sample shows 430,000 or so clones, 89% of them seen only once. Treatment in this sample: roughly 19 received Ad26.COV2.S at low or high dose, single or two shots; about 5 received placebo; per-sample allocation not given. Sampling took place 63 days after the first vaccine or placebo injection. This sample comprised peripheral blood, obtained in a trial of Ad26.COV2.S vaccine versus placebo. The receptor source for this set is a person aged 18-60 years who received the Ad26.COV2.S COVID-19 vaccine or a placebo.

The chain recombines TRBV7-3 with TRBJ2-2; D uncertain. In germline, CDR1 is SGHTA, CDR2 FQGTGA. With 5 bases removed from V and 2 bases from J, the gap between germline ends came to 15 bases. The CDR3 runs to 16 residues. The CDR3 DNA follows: TGTGCCAGCAGCCCCATGGCTCGGTTAAACACCGGGGAGCTGTTTTTT. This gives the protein CASSPMARLNTGELFF.

CDR3 loop: CASSQDWVTINYGYTF. CDR3 sequence (DNA): TGCGCCAGCAGCCAAGATTGGGTGACGATAAACTATGGCTACACCTTC. This rearrangement joins TRBV4-3 to TRBJ1-2; D unclear. V shed 0 bases and J shed 2 bases, with 13 bases lying between them. The CDR3 covers 16 residues. Germline CDR1 reads LGHNA; CDR2 reads YSLEER.

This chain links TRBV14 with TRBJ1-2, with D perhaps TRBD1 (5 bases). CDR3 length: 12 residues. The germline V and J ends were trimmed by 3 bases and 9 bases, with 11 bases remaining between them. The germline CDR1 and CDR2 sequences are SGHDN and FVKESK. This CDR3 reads CASSQGGDRYTF. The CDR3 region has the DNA TGTGCCAGCAGCCAGGGGGGGGACCGCTACACCTTC.